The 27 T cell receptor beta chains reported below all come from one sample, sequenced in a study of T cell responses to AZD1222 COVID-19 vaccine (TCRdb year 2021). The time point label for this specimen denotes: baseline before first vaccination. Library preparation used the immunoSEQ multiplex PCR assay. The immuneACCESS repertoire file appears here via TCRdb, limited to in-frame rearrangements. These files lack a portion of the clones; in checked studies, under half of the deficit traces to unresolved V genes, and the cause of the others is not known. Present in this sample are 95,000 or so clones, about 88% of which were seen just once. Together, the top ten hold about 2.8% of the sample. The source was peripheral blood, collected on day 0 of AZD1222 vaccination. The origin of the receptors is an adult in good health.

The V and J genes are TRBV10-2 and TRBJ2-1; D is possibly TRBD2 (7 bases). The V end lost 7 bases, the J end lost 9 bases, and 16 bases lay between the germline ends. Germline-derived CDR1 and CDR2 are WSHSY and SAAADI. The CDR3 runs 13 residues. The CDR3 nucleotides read TGCGCCAGCAAGGTGGGGGGGGCGGGTGAGCAGTTCTTC. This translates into CASKVGGAGEQFF.

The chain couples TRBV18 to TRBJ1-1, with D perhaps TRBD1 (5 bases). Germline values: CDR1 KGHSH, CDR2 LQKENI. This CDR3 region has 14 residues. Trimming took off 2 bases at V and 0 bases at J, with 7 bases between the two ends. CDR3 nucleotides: TGTGCCAGCTCACCAGACAGTTTGAACACTGAAGCTTTCTTT. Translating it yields CASSPDSLNTEAFF.

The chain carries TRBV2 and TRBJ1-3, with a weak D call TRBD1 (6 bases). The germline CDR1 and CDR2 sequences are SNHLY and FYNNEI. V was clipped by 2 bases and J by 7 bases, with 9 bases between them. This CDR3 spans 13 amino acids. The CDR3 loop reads CASSEWGPNTIYF. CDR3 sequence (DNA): TGTGCCAGCAGTGAATGGGGGCCGAACACCATATATTTT.

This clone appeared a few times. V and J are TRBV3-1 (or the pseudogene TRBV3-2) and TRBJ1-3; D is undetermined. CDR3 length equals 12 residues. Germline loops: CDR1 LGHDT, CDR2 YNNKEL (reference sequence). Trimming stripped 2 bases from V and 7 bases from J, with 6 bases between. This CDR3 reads CASSQTVNTIYF. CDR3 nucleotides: TGTGCCAGCAGCCAAACCGTTAACACCATATATTTT.

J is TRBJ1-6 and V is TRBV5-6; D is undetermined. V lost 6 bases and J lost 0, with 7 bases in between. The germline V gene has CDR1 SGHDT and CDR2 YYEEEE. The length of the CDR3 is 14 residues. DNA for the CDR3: TGTGCCAGCACCTCTGGCTCCTATAATTCACCCCTCCACTTT. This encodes CASTSGSYNSPLHF. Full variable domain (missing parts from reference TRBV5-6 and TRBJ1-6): DAGVTQSPTHLIKTRGQQVTLRCSPKSGHDTVSWYQQALGQGPQFIFQYYEEEERQRGNFPDRFSGHQFPNYSSELNVNALLLGDSALYLCASTSGSYNSPLHFGNGTRLTVT.

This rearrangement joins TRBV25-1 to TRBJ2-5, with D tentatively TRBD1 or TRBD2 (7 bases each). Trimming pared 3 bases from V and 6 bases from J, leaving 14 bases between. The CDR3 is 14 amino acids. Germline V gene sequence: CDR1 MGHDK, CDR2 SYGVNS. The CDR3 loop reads CASSDPGGGQTQYF. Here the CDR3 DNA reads TGTGCCAGCAGTGACCCAGGGGGGGGGCAGACCCAGTACTTC. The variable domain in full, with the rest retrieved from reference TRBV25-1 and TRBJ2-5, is EADIYQTPRYLVIGTGKKITLECSQTMGHDKMYWYQQDPGMELHLIHYSYGVNSTEKGDLSSESTVSRIRTEHFPLTLESARPSHTSQYLCASSDPGGGQTQYFGPGTRLLVL.

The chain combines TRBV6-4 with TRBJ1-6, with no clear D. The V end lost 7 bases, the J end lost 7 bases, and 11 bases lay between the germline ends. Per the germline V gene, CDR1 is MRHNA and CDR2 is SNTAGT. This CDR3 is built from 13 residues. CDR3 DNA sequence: TGTGCCAGCATCATGGGCTGGAATTCACCCCTCCACTTT. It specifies CASIMGWNSPLHF.

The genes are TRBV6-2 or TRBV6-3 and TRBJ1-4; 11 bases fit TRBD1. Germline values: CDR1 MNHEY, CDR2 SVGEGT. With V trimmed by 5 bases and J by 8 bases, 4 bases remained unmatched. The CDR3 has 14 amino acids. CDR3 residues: CASSDWTGGEKLFF. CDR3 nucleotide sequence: TGTGCCAGCAGTGACTGGACAGGGGGCGAAAAACTGTTTTTT.

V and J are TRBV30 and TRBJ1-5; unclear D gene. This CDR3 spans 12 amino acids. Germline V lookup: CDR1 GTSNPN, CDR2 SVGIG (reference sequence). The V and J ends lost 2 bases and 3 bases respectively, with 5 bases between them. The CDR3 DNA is TGTGCCTGGAGTCCCCCCAATCAGCCCCAGCATTTT. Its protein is CAWSPPNQPQHF.

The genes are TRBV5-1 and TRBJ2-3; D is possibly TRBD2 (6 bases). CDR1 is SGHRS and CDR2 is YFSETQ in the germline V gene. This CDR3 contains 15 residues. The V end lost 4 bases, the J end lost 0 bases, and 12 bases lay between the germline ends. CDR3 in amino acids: CASSAGRSSTDTQYF. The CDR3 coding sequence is TGCGCCAGCAGCGCGGGGCGGTCTAGCACAGATACGCAGTATTTT.

DNA for the CDR3: TGTGCCAGCAGCCGGACGGTGTATAGCAATCAGCCCCAGCATTTT. Amino acid sequence: CASSRTVYSNQPQHF. V and J are TRBV7-2 and TRBJ1-5; D call uncertain. The CDR3 sequence is 15 residues long. Germline V gives CDR1 SGHTA, CDR2 FQGNSA. V gave up 5 bases and J gave up 0 bases, with 11 bases separating them.

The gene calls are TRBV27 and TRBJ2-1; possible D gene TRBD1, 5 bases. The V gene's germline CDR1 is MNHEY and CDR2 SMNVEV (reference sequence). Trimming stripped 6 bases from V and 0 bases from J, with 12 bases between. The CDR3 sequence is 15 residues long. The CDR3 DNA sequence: TGTGCCAGCAGGGAAGACAGCCCCTCCTACAATGAGCAGTTCTTC. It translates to CASREDSPSYNEQFF.

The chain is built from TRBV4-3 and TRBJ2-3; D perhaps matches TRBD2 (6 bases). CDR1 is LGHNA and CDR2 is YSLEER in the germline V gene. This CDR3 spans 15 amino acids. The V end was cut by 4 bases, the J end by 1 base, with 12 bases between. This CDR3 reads CASSPGGGGTDTQYF. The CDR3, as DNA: TGCGCCAGCAGCCCCGGGGGAGGCGGCACAGATACGCAGTATTTT.

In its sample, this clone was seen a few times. The DNA of the CDR3 is TGTGCCAGCAGCAAATATCGGGAGTCTAGGGTTAGAGAAGAGACCCAGTACTTC. It is translated as CASSKYRESRVREETQYF. V is TRBV21-1 and J is TRBJ2-5; TRBD2 reflects the table's D call only, with no check against the DNA. TRBV21-1 is flagged as a pseudogene. There are 18 residues in the CDR3.

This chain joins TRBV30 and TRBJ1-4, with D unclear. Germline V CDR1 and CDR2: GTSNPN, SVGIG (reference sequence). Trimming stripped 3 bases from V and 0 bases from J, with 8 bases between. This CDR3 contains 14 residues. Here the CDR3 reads CAWSVTATNEKLFF. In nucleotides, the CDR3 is TGTGCCTGGAGCGTGACTGCAACTAATGAAAAACTGTTTTTT.

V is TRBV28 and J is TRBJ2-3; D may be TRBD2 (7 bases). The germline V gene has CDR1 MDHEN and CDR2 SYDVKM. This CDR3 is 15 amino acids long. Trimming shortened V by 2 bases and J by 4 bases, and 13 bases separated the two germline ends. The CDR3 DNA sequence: TGTGCCAGCAGTTTAGTGGGGGGGCAAGCAGATACGCAGTATTTT. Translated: CASSLVGGQADTQYF.

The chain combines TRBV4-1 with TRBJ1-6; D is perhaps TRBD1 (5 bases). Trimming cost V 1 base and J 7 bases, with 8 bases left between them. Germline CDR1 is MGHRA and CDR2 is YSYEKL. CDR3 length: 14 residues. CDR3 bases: TGCGCCAGCAGCCAAGGACAGCAGAATTCACCCCTCCACTTT. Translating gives CASSQGQQNSPLHF.

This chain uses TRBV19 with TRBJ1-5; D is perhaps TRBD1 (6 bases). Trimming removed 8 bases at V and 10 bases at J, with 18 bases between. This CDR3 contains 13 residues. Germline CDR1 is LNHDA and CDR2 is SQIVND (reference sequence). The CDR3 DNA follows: TGTGCCAGTGGTCGGACAGACACTCTACCCCAGCATTTT. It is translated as CASGRTDTLPQHF.

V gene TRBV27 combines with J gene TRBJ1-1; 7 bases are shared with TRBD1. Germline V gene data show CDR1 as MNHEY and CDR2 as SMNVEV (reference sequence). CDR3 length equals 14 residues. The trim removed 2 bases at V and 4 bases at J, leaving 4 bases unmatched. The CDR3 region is CASSLGDSSTEAFF. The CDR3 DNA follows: TGTGCCAGCAGTTTAGGGGACAGCTCCACTGAAGCTTTCTTT.

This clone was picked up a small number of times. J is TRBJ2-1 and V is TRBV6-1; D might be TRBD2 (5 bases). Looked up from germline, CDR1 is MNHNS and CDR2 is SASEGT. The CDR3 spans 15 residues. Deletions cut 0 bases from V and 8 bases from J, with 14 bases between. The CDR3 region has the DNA TGTGCCAGCAGTGAAGCACTAGAGGCATTCCATGAGCAGTTCTTC. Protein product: CASSEALEAFHEQFF.

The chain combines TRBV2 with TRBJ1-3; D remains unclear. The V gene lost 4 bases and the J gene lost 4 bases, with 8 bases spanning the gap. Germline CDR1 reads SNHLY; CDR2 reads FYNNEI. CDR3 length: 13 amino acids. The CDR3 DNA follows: TGTGCCAGCAGTGGGGCGCAGGGAAACACCATATATTTT. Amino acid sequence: CASSGAQGNTIYF.

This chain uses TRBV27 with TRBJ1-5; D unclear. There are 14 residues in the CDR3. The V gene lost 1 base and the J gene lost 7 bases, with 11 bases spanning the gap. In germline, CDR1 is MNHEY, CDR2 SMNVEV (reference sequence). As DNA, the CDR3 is TGTGCCAGCAGTTTATGGTCGGGGAGGCAGCCCCAGCATTTT. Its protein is CASSLWSGRQPQHF.

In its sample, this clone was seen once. The DNA of the CDR3 is TGTGCCAGCAGCCAAGAGGGGGGCACAGGAAACACCATATATTTT. It encodes CASSQEGGTGNTIYF. The rearrangement uses TRBV3-1 (or the pseudogene TRBV3-2) and TRBJ1-3, with a weak D call TRBD1 (6 bases). Deletions cut 0 bases from V and 4 bases from J, with 10 bases between. The CDR3 is 15 amino acids. The germline gives CDR1 LGHDT, CDR2 YNNKEL (reference sequence).

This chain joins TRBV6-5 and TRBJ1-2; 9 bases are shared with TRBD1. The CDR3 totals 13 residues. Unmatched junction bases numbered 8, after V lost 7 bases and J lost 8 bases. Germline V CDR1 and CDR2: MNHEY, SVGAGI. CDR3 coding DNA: TGTGCCAGCACCGGACAGGGGAAGATCGGCTACACCTTC. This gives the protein CASTGQGKIGYTF.

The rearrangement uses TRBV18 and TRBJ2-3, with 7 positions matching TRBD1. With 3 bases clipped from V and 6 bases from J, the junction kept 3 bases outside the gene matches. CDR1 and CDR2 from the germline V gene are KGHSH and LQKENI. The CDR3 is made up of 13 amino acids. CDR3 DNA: TGTGCCAGCTCACCGACAGGGACCGATACGCAGTATTTT. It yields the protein CASSPTGTDTQYF.

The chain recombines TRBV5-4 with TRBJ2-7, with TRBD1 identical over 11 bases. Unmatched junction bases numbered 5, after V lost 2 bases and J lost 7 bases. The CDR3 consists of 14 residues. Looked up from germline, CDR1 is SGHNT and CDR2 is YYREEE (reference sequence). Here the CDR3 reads CASSFGQGAGEQYF. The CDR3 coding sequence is TGTGCCAGCAGCTTCGGACAGGGGGCGGGAGAGCAGTACTTC.

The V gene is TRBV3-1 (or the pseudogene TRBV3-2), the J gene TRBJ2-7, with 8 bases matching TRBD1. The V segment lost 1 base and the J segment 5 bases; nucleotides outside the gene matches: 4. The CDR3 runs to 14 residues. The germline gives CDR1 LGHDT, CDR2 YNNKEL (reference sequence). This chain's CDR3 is CASSQAGGGNEQYF. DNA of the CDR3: TGTGCCAGCAGCCAAGCAGGGGGCGGGAACGAGCAGTACTTC.